This T cell receptor beta chain was obtained from a study of shared clonotypes between healthy human individuals. Division of CD4+ cells produced a CD45RA+ naive subset and a CD45RA-negative memory subset. The CDR3 is 15 residues long. Per the germline V gene, CDR1 is MNHNY and CDR2 is SVGAGI (reference sequence). Trimming took 2 bases from V and 3 from J; bases not matched to a gene: 3. Concerning this clone: Its antigen is unidentified.

The authors split each subset's genomic DNA evenly across several immunoSEQ plates. Libraries were prepared by immunoSEQ multiplex PCR; TCRdb keeps only in-frame clonotypes and omits some of them. The data hold about 1 million clones, with roughly 70% observed a single time. Study-wide results and caveats: Naive CD4 clonotypes overlapped across several donors at roughly 5%. Naive subsets generally had larger estimated richness than memory subsets.

The V call is TRBV6-6, the J call TRBJ1-4, with 7 bases aligning to TRBD1. The TCR comes from a man younger than 30 in good health. Sequencing was done on a sample of memory CD4+ T cells sorted from blood. As for subset: CD45RA-negative fraction. The CDR3 reads CASSYHRGPNEKLFF. For the CDR3, the DNA is TGTGCCAGCAGTTACCACAGGGGCCCTAATGAAAAACTGTTTTTT.